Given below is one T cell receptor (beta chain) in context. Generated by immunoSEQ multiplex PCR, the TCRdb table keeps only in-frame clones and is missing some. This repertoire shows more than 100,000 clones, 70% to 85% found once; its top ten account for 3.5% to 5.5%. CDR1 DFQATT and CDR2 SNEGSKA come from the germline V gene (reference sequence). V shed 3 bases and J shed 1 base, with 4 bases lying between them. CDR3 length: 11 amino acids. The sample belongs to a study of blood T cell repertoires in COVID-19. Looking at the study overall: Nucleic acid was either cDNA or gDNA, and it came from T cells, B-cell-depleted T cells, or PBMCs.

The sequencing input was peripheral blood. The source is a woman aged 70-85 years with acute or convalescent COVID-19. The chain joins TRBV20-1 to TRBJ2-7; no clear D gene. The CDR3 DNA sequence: TGCAGTGCTAGTCAATCCTACGAGCAGTACTTC. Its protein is CSASQSYEQYF.